This is a list of T cell receptor beta chains from one sample in a study of vaccination effects on CD4 cells after COVID-19. Measured with immunoSEQ multiplex PCR; TCRdb has only the in-frame clones, and not every one. The table includes 65,000 to 70,000 clones, roughly 76% detected once. No cognate antigen is known for these TCRs. The material sequenced was CD4+ T cells from PBMCs cultured with HCoV-OC43 spike peptides, taken after COVID-19 vaccination. The receptor set was obtained from a human donor who received a COVID-19 vaccine. Each CDR3 is given with its conserved first and last residue. The D gene is left open where the match is weak. Clone size is stated in some rows and not others, as once, few, many or a class when expanded.

d_call,v_call,j_call,cdr3_length,clone_size,cdr3_aa,cdr3_nt
TRBD1,TRBV3-1/TRBV3-2,TRBJ1-2,12,NA,CASSRTGYGYTF,TGTGCCAGCAGCCGGACAGGGTATGGCTACACCTTC
TRBD1,TRBV7-9,TRBJ2-6,19,NA,CASSLPRDRGLTGANVLTF,TGTGCCAGCAGCTTACCCCGGGACAGGGGGCTTACCGGGGCCAACGTCCTGACTTTC
NA,TRBV18,TRBJ1-4,18,NA,CASSPPSRGTILNEKLFF,TGTGCCAGCTCACCACCGAGTCGGGGGACAATACTAAATGAAAAACTGTTTTTT
NA,TRBV27,TRBJ1-4,14,few,CASSTRSTGGKLFF,TGTGCCAGCAGTACCCGGTCGACCGGAGGGAAACTGTTTTTT
TRBD1,TRBV6-6,TRBJ1-1,14,NA,CASSSTGADPEAFF,TGTGCCAGCAGCTCGACAGGGGCCGATCCAGAAGCTTTCTTT
NA,TRBV3-1/TRBV3-2,TRBJ1-4,16,NA,CASSQVARGADEKLFF,TGTGCCAGCAGCCAAGTTGCAAGGGGGGCAGATGAAAAACTGTTTTTT
NA,TRBV11-3,TRBJ2-1,13,NA,CASSSRRYNEQFF,TGTGCCAGCAGCTCTAGACGCTACAATGAGCAGTTCTTC
NA,TRBV9,TRBJ2-5,16,NA,CASSASITVGQETQYF,TGTGCCAGCAGCGCTTCGATCACTGTAGGCCAAGAGACCCAGTACTTC
TRBD1,TRBV3-1/TRBV3-2,TRBJ2-5,14,NA,CASSRHRGRETQYF,TGTGCCAGCAGCCGTCACAGGGGGCGAGAGACCCAGTACTTC
NA,TRBV23-1,TRBJ1-4,16,NA,CASSQSFAGGKVKLFF,TGCGCCAGCAGTCAATCCTTCGCGGGGGGGAAGGTAAAACTGTTTTTT
NA,TRBV6-5,TRBJ2-5,13,NA,CASRRGGGETQYF,TGTGCCAGCAGAAGAGGGGGGGGAGAGACCCAGTACTTC
NA,TRBV4-1,TRBJ1-1,16,few,CASSQDRRGSNTEAFF,TGCGCCAGCAGCCAAGATCGCCGGGGATCGAACACTGAAGCTTTCTTT
NA,TRBV30,TRBJ1-4,14,NA,CAWSGSTGSEKLFF,TGTGCCTGGAGTGGCTCCACGGGGAGTGAAAAACTGTTTTTT
TRBD1,TRBV7-3,TRBJ2-5,15,NA,CASSLGDRDQETQYF,TGTGCCAGCAGCTTAGGGGACAGGGACCAAGAGACCCAGTACTTC
TRBD1,TRBV5-6,TRBJ1-1,15,NA,CASSLPGQGYTEAFF,TGTGCCAGCAGCTTACCGGGACAGGGCTACACTGAAGCTTTCTTT
TRBD1,TRBV3-1/TRBV3-2,TRBJ2-5,14,NA,CASSRTGEGETQYF,TGTGCCAGCAGCCGGACAGGGGAGGGAGAGACCCAGTACTTC
TRBD1,TRBV18,TRBJ1-1,15,NA,CASSPGGQGWGEAFF,TGTGCCAGCTCACCAGGAGGACAGGGATGGGGTGAAGCTTTCTTT
NA,TRBV5-1,TRBJ2-2,14,NA,CASNGDGGTGELFF,TGCGCCAGCAACGGGGACGGGGGTACCGGGGAGCTGTTTTTT
TRBD1,TRBV19,TRBJ2-6,21,NA,CASSIGMVSGTGGAGANVLTF,TGTGCCAGTAGTATAGGAATGGTGTCAGGGACAGGTGGAGCTGGGGCCAACGTCCTGACTTTC
NA,TRBV5-1,TRBJ1-2,16,NA,CASSPRPGAGGDGYTF,TGCGCCAGCAGCCCCCGACCCGGGGCCGGAGGGGATGGCTACACCTTC
NA,TRBV19,TRBJ2-3,12,NA,CASSSGGDTQYF,TGTGCCAGTAGTAGCGGAGGGGATACGCAGTATTTT
NA,TRBV15,TRBJ1-5,17,NA,CATSRDITTNSNQPQHF,TGTGCCACCAGCAGAGATATCACAACCAACTCTAATCAGCCCCAGCATTTT
NA,TRBV24-1,TRBJ2-2,15,NA,CATSDPTVGTGELFF,TGTGCCACCAGTGATCCCACCGTTGGGACCGGGGAGCTGTTTTTT
NA,TRBV4-3,TRBJ2-2,15,NA,CASSQDPQVTGELFF,TGCGCCAGCAGCCAAGATCCCCAGGTTACCGGGGAGCTGTTTTTT
TRBD1,TRBV19,TRBJ1-1,13,once,CASSRDRDAEAFF,TGTGCCAGTAGTAGGGACAGGGACGCTGAAGCTTTCTTT
NA,TRBV24-1,TRBJ2-5,15,NA,CATSDSIGRRETQYF,TGTGCCACCAGTGATTCGATTGGGCGACGGGAGACCCAGTACTTC
TRBD1,TRBV18,TRBJ2-3,15,NA,CASSPLGQGLDTQYF,TGTGCCAGCTCACCGTTGGGACAGGGGTTAGATACGCAGTATTTT
NA,TRBV2,TRBJ1-6,13,NA,CASRADHNSPLHF,TGTGCCAGCAGAGCGGACCATAATTCACCCCTCCACTTT
NA,TRBV6-5,TRBJ1-1,12,NA,CASSRDSSEAFF,TGTGCCAGCAGCCGAGACAGCTCTGAAGCTTTCTTT
NA,TRBV6-2/TRBV6-3,TRBJ1-5,12,once,CASSDSNQPQHF,TGTGCCAGCAGTGACAGTAATCAGCCCCAGCATTTT
TRBD1,TRBV5-5,TRBJ2-3,16,NA,CASTRGVDRGTDTQYF,TGTGCCAGCACCCGGGGGGTCGACAGGGGGACAGATACGCAGTATTTT
NA,TRBV20-1,TRBJ1-2,13,NA,CSASVQGDYGYTF,TGCAGTGCTAGTGTACAGGGAGACTATGGCTACACCTTC
TRBD1,TRBV6-5,TRBJ1-2,13,NA,CASRKTGNYGYTF,TGTGCCAGCAGAAAGACAGGGAACTATGGCTACACCTTC
NA,TRBV19,TRBJ1-3,14,once,CASSMTLSGNTIYF,TGTGCCAGTAGTATGACCCTCTCTGGAAACACCATATATTTT
NA,TRBV5-1,TRBJ2-4,14,NA,CASSPPLAKNIQYF,TGCGCCAGCAGCCCGCCCTTAGCCAAAAACATTCAGTACTTC
NA,TRBV6-6,TRBJ2-1,12,few,CASSYSEGEQFF,TGTGCCAGCAGTTACTCCGAGGGTGAGCAGTTCTTC
TRBD2,TRBV7-2,TRBJ2-3,16,once,CASSRVRTRGTDTQYF,TGTGCCAGCAGCCGCGTTAGGACTAGGGGCACAGATACGCAGTATTTT
NA,TRBV30,TRBJ2-1,11,few,CAWNSLGEQFF,TGTGCCTGGAACTCGCTCGGGGAGCAGTTCTTC
TRBD1,TRBV18,TRBJ1-5,16,once,CASSRTGGPGNQPQHF,TGTGCCAGCTCAAGGACAGGGGGCCCTGGCAATCAGCCCCAGCATTTT